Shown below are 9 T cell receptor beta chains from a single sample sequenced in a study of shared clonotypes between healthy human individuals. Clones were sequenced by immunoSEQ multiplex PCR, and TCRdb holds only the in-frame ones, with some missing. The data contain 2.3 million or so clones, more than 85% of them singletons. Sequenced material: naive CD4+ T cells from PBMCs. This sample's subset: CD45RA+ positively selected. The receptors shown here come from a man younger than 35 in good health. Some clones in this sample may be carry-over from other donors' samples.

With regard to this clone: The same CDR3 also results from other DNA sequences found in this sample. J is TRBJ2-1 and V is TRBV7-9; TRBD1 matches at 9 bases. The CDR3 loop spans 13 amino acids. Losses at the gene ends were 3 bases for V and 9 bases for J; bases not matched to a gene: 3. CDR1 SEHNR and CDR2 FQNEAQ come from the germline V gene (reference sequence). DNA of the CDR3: TGTGCCAGCAGCTTGTTACAGGGGGCTGAGCAGTTCTTC. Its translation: CASSLLQGAEQFF.

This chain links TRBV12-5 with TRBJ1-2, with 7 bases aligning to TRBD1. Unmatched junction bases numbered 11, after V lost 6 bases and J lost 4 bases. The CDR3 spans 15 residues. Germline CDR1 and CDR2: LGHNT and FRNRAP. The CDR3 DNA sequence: TGTGCTAGTGGCCCGGGACAGTCTGGGGGCTATGGCTACACCTTC. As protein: CASGPGQSGGYGYTF. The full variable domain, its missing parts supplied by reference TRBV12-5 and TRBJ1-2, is DARVTQTPRHKVTEMGQEVTMRCQPILGHNTVFWYRQTMMQGLELLAYFRNRAPLDDSGMPKDRFSAEMPDATLATLKIQPSEPRDSAVYFCASGPGQSGGYGYTFGSGTRLTVV.

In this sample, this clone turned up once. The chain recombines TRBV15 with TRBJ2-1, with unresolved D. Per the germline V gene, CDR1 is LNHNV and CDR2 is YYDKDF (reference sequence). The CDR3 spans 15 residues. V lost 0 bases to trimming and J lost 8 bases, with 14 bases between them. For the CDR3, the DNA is TGTGCCACCAGCAGAGATATGGTACGGCGCGATGAGCAGTTCTTC. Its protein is CATSRDMVRRDEQFF. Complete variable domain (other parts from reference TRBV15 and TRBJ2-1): DAMVIQNPRYQVTQFGKPVTLSCSQTLNHNVMYWYQQKSSQAPKLLFHYYDKDFNNEADTPDNFQSRRPNTSFCFLDIRSPGLGDTAMYLCATSRDMVRRDEQFFGPGTRLTVL.

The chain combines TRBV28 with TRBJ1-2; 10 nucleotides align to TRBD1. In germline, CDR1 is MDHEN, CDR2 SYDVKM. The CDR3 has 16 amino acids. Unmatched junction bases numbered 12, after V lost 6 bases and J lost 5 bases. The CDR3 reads CASSSSGQGQGYGYTF. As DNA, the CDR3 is TGTGCCAGCAGCTCATCGGGACAGGGGCAAGGGTATGGCTACACCTTC.

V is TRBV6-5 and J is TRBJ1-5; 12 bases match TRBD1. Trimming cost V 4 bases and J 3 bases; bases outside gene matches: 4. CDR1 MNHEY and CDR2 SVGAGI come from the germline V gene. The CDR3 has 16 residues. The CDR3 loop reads CASSLGTGGFNQPQHF. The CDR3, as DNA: TGTGCCAGCAGTTTGGGGACAGGGGGCTTCAATCAGCCCCAGCATTTT.

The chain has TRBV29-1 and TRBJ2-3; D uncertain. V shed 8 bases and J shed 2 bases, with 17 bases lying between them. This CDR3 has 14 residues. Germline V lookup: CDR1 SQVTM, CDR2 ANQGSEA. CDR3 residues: CSTNPGQYTDTQYF. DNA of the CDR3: TGCAGCACTAACCCGGGCCAATACACAGATACGCAGTATTTT.

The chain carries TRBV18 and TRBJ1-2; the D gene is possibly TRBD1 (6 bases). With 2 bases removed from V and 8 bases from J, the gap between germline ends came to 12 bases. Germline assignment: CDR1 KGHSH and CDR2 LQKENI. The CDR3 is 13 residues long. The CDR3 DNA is TGTGCCAGCTCACCAGGTCAGGGGCAGGGCTACACCTTC. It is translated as CASSPGQGQGYTF.

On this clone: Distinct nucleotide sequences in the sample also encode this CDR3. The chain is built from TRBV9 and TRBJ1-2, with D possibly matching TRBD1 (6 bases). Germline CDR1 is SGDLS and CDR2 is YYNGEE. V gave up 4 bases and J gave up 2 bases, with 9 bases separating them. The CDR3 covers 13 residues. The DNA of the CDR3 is TGTGCCAGCAGCACCACAGGGAACTATGGCTACACCTTC. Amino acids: CASSTTGNYGYTF.

The CDR3 sequence: CATRQGNQPQHF. CDR3 bases: TGTGCCACCCGACAGGGTAATCAGCCCCAGCATTTT. The chain recombines TRBV15 with TRBJ1-5, with 7 bases fitting TRBD1. This CDR3 has 12 amino acids. The ends lost 8 bases at V and 4 bases at J; junction bases unmatched: 2. Germline lookup yields CDR1 LNHNV and CDR2 YYDKDF (reference sequence).